The next 28 T cell receptor beta chains were all read from a single sample in a study of technical replicates of blood from several donors. Sequencing was performed with immunoSEQ multiplex PCR; in TCRdb, only in-frame clones are kept and a portion is missing. The table records around 80,000 clones, roughly 98% of them present only once. The sequenced material came from T cells isolated from PBMCs. The receptors derive from a human donor in good health.

The chain joins TRBV2 to TRBJ2-6; D is uncertain. Germline V lookup: CDR1 SNHLY, CDR2 FYNNEI. The germline V and J ends were trimmed by 4 bases and 8 bases, with 12 bases remaining between them. This CDR3 contains 14 residues. CDR3 region: CASSGEHRTNVLTF. The CDR3 DNA reads TGTGCCAGCAGTGGAGAGCACCGAACCAACGTCCTGACTTTC. The variable domain in full, completed from reference TRBV2 and TRBJ2-6, reads EPEVTQTPSHQVTQMGQEVILRCVPISNHLYFYWYRQILGQKVEFLVSFYNNEISEKSEIFDDQFSVERPDGSNFTLKIRSTKLEDSAMYFCASSGEHRTNVLTFGAGSRLTVL.

The chain has TRBV19 and TRBJ1-1, with D unclear. Per germline, CDR1 LNHDA and CDR2 SQIVND (reference sequence). V lost 5 bases and J 3 bases, leaving 16 bases between the germline ends. This CDR3 spans 15 amino acids. CDR3 nucleotides: TGTGCCAGTAGTCCGAATCGGCCCCGGGACACTGAAGCTTTCTTT. Its protein product is CASSPNRPRDTEAFF. Together with reference TRBV19 and TRBJ1-1, the CDR3 gives the full variable domain: DGGITQSPKYLFRKEGQNVTLSCEQNLNHDAMYWYRQDPGQGLRLIYYSQIVNDFQKGDIAEGYSVSREKKESFPLTVTSAQKNPTAFYLCASSPNRPRDTEAFFGQGTRLTVV.

The rearrangement joins TRBV7-9 to TRBJ1-4; 8 bases are shared with TRBD1. Germline loops: CDR1 SEHNR, CDR2 FQNEAQ (reference sequence). CDR3 length equals 16 residues. The trim removed 0 bases at V and 6 bases at J, leaving 6 bases unmatched. The CDR3: CASSLAVGTGDEKLFF. CDR3 bases: TGTGCCAGCAGCTTAGCAGTCGGGACAGGAGATGAAAAACTGTTTTTT. Drawing the rest from reference TRBV7-9 and TRBJ1-4, the complete variable domain is DTGVSQNPRHKITKRGQNVTFRCDPISEHNRLYWYRQTLGQGPEFLTYFQNEAQLEKSRLLSDRFSAERPKGSFSTLEIQRTEQGDSAMYLCASSLAVGTGDEKLFFGSGTQLSVL.

The chain couples TRBV27 to TRBJ1-1; no clear D. This CDR3 is 12 amino acids long. V was shortened by 4 bases and J by 11 bases, with 14 bases between the two germline ends. CDR1 and CDR2 (germline): MNHEY, SMNVEV (reference sequence). The CDR3 bases are TGTGCCAGCAGTTCGACCCGGGGTGACGCTTTCTTT. It translates to CASSSTRGDAFF.

The chain joins TRBV29-1 to TRBJ2-1; perhaps TRBD2 as D (6 bases). CDR3 length equals 15 residues. Trimming took 5 bases from V and 0 from J, leaving 14 bases between them. Germline V gives CDR1 SQVTM, CDR2 ANQGSEA. The chain's CDR3 is CSVSLAYSSYNEQFF. The CDR3 coding sequence is TGCAGCGTTTCGCTAGCGTATAGCTCCTACAATGAGCAGTTCTTC.

Concerning this clone: The sample carries other DNA sequences with the same CDR3. The rearrangement links TRBV5-1 to TRBJ2-7; possible D gene TRBD2, 6 bases. V shed 4 bases and J shed 4 bases, with 15 bases lying between them. Germline V CDR1 and CDR2: SGHRS, YFSETQ. This CDR3 has 14 amino acids. The CDR3 coding sequence is TGCGCCAGCAGCCTAGTAACTGGAGGGTACGAGCAGTACTTC. Amino acid sequence: CASSLVTGGYEQYF.

The gene calls are TRBV28 and TRBJ1-5, with D perhaps matching TRBD1 (6 bases). The ends were cut back, 6 bases at V and 4 bases at J, with 10 bases in the middle. This CDR3 has 13 amino acids. CDR1 MDHEN and CDR2 SYDVKM come from the germline V gene. The CDR3: CASSRDNNQPQHF. The CDR3 DNA follows: TGTGCCAGCAGCCGGGACAATAATCAGCCCCAGCATTTT.

V and J are TRBV7-9 and TRBJ2-7, with D possibly TRBD2 on 6 matching bases. The CDR3 length is 13 residues. Trimming took 3 bases from V and 2 from J, leaving 8 bases between them. CDR1 and CDR2 from the germline V gene are SEHNR and FQNEAQ (reference sequence). CDR3: CASSFSGAYEQYF. CDR3 sequence (DNA): TGTGCCAGCAGCTTTTCGGGGGCCTACGAGCAGTACTTC.

This rearrangement joins TRBV7-9 to TRBJ1-2; no firm D call. Trimming took off 5 bases at V and 1 base at J, with 14 bases between the two ends. CDR1 and CDR2 from the germline V gene are SEHNR and FQNEAQ (reference sequence). CDR3 length: 15 residues. CDR3 in amino acids: CASSTRRSYNYGYTF. CDR3 bases: TGTGCCAGCAGCACACGACGGAGTTATAACTATGGCTACACCTTC.

The genes are TRBV27 and TRBJ2-7; D might be TRBD2 (7 bases). Germline V gene data show CDR1 as MNHEY and CDR2 as SMNVEV (reference sequence). The CDR3 covers 15 residues. V dropped 5 bases and J dropped 4 bases, with 18 bases sitting between them. The DNA of the CDR3 is TGTGCCAGCAGTAGAAGGGGGGAGGGTGATTACGAGCAGTACTTC. It yields the protein CASSRRGEGDYEQYF.

This rearrangement joins TRBV11-3 to TRBJ2-5, with 8 bases that match TRBD2. The J segment lost 1 base and the V segment lost 2 bases, leaving 3 bases of the junction unmatched. The CDR3 is 15 amino acids. Looked up from germline, CDR1 is SGHNT and CDR2 is YENEEA. In DNA form, the CDR3 reads TGTGCCAGCAGCTTAAGCCGGGGGGGCCAAGAGACCCAGTACTTC. Translation: CASSLSRGGQETQYF.

V and J are TRBV5-1 and TRBJ1-2; TRBD1 aligns across 10 bases. Trimming cost V 4 bases and J 4 bases; bases outside gene matches: 7. The CDR3 sequence is 15 residues long. Looked up from germline, CDR1 is SGHRS and CDR2 is YFSETQ. Here the CDR3 reads CASSAGTGVGYGYTF. The CDR3 DNA reads TGCGCCAGCAGCGCAGGGACAGGGGTCGGCTATGGCTACACCTTC.

The chain employs TRBV6-5 and TRBJ1-6, with no clear D. The germline V gene has CDR1 MNHEY and CDR2 SVGAGI. This CDR3 is 16 amino acids long. Trimming took off 4 bases at V and 10 bases at J, with 20 bases between the two ends. CDR3 sequence: CASSSERRTVSSPLHF. CDR3 bases: TGTGCCAGCAGTTCTGAAAGACGTACAGTCTCGTCACCCCTCCACTTT.

The rearrangement joins TRBV21-1 to TRBJ2-1; TRBD1 was called by the table and not checked on the DNA. TRBV21-1 represents a pseudogene. The CDR3 covers 14 residues. The CDR3 reads CASSKGTGDNEQFF. CDR3 bases: TGTGCCAGCAGCAAAGGCACAGGGGACAATGAGCAGTTCTTC.

The chain combines TRBV30 with TRBJ2-5; 11 nucleotides line up with TRBD2. The V gene end was trimmed by 2 bases and the J gene end by 7 bases; junction bases not matched to a gene: 6. The germline CDR1 and CDR2 sequences are GTSNPN and SVGIG (reference sequence). CDR3 size: 14 residues. The CDR3 here is CAWSSGLAVGTQYF. The CDR3, as DNA: TGTGCCTGGAGTTCGGGACTAGCGGTTGGGACCCAGTACTTC. Using reference TRBV30 and TRBJ2-5 for the parts outside the CDR3, the full variable domain is SQTIHQWPATLVQPVGSPLSLECTVEGTSNPNLYWYRQAAGRGLQLLFYSVGIGQISSEVPQNLSASRPQDRQFILSSKKLLLSDSGFYLCAWSSGLAVGTQYFGPGTRLLVL.

The genes are TRBV2 and TRBJ2-1; 8 bases agree with TRBD1. Germline V gene data show CDR1 as SNHLY and CDR2 as FYNNEI. V trimming: 6 bases; J trimming: 4 bases; junction bases outside the gene matches: 8. The CDR3 length is 15 residues. CDR3 in amino acids: CASRLDRGPYNEQFF. Written as DNA, the CDR3 is TGTGCCAGCAGACTCGACAGGGGCCCTTACAATGAGCAGTTCTTC.

V and J are TRBV12-5 and TRBJ1-1; TRBD1 matches at 9 bases. CDR3 length: 15 amino acids. The germline V gene encodes CDR1 LGHNT and CDR2 FRNRAP. V shed 4 bases, J shed 3 bases, and the junction held 6 bases outside the gene matches. CDR3 bases: TGTGCTAGTGGTTCGGGGGGACAGGGTTACACTGAAGCTTTCTTT. It translates to CASGSGGQGYTEAFF.

V gene TRBV19 combines with J gene TRBJ1-2, with TRBD1 matching over 7 bases. This CDR3 is 15 amino acids long. The trim removed 3 bases at V and 8 bases at J, leaving 12 bases unmatched. Germline CDR1 is LNHDA and CDR2 is SQIVND (reference sequence). CDR3 in amino acids: CASSIIRRGRRGYTF. The CDR3 DNA is TGTGCCAGTAGTATTATAAGGAGGGGGCGTAGGGGCTACACCTTC.

J is TRBJ2-3 and V is TRBV2, with D possibly being TRBD2 (6 bases). CDR1 is SNHLY and CDR2 is FYNNEI in the germline V gene. The CDR3 is 14 residues long. V lost 2 bases and J 4 bases, leaving 10 bases between the germline ends. The CDR3 region has the DNA TGTGCCAGCAGTGAACCCGGGGGTGCAGATACGCAGTATTTT. Its protein product is CASSEPGGADTQYF.

This clone has just one count. The chain links TRBV9 to TRBJ2-1, with a tentative D call TRBD1 (5 bases). V dropped 4 bases and J dropped 7 bases, with 18 bases sitting between them. The CDR3 is 15 amino acids. Looked up from germline, CDR1 is SGDLS and CDR2 is YYNGEE. CDR3 residues: CASSSTLSGWNEQFF. As DNA, the CDR3 is TGTGCCAGCAGCTCTACGCTCTCAGGGTGGAATGAGCAGTTCTTC.

This clone appeared a single time. This sequence joins TRBV6-1 and TRBJ1-2; 8 bases are a match to TRBD1. CDR1 and CDR2 from the germline V gene are MNHNS and SASEGT. The CDR3 covers 13 residues. V lost 3 bases to trimming and J lost 5 bases; unmatched junction nucleotides: 2. CDR3 nucleotides: TGTGCCAGCAGTGACAGGGGGCAATATGGCTACACCTTC. Its protein product is CASSDRGQYGYTF.

The V gene is TRBV2, the J gene TRBJ1-2; D is perhaps TRBD1 (6 bases). Trimming took off 8 bases at V and 12 bases at J, with 16 bases between the two ends. This CDR3 has 11 amino acids. Germline V lookup: CDR1 SNHLY, CDR2 FYNNEI. CDR3 DNA: TGTGCCAGCCCCCCCACAGGGCGAAACACCTTC. Amino acids: CASPPTGRNTF.

This chain uses TRBV27 with TRBJ2-1; 9 bases line up with TRBD2. CDR1 is MNHEY, CDR2 SMNVEV, per germline (reference sequence). The junction had 10 bases not matched to a gene; V was cut back by 5 bases and J by 8 bases. CDR3 length: 15 amino acids. Here the CDR3 reads CASSLVVGTSYEQFF. The CDR3 DNA sequence: TGTGCCAGCAGTCTTGTAGTCGGGACTAGCTATGAGCAGTTCTTC.

CDR3 coding DNA: TGTGCCAGCAGCGTAGCTCCTAGCGGCTCCTACGAGCAGTACTTC. Protein product: CASSVAPSGSYEQYF. The J gene is TRBJ2-7, the V gene TRBV9; 7 bases align to TRBD2. J lost 0 bases, V lost 0 bases, and 3 bases had no gene match. Looked up from germline, CDR1 is SGDLS and CDR2 is YYNGEE. CDR3 size: 15 residues.

This chain links TRBV19 with TRBJ1-4, with 11 bases aligning to TRBD1. The CDR3 totals 16 residues. Trimming removed 5 bases from V and 8 bases from J; junction bases left unmatched: 10. Germline lookup yields CDR1 LNHDA and CDR2 SQIVND (reference sequence). CDR3 sequence reads: CASSPTDRGLGEKLFF. Here the CDR3 DNA reads TGTGCCAGTAGTCCAACGGACAGGGGGCTAGGCGAAAAACTGTTTTTT.

The chain is built from TRBV28 and TRBJ2-5; perhaps TRBD2 as D (5 bases). Germline V lookup: CDR1 MDHEN, CDR2 SYDVKM. The V and J ends lost 6 bases and 0 bases respectively, with 5 bases between them. This CDR3 comprises 12 residues. The CDR3 loop reads CASRGDQETQYF. Written as DNA, the CDR3 is TGTGCCAGCAGGGGAGACCAAGAGACCCAGTACTTC.

CDR3 sequence: CASSQGLQGKIGMNTEAFF. The DNA of the CDR3 is TGCGCCAGCAGCCAAGGGCTACAGGGGAAGATTGGGATGAACACTGAAGCTTTCTTT. This chain links TRBV4-1 with TRBJ1-1; 7 bases line up with TRBD1. J was trimmed by 0 bases and V by 1 base; bases with no gene match: 14. Germline V lookup: CDR1 MGHRA, CDR2 YSYEKL. This CDR3 contains 19 residues.

The rearrangement joins TRBV28 to TRBJ2-1; 10 nucleotides match TRBD2. CDR1 and CDR2 (germline): MDHEN, SYDVKM. The trim removed 7 bases at V and 0 bases at J, leaving 6 bases unmatched. The CDR3 has 16 amino acids. CDR3 protein: CASTRTSGSSYNEQFF. The CDR3 nucleotides are TGTGCCAGCACTCGGACTAGCGGAAGCTCCTACAATGAGCAGTTCTTC. The variable domain in full, with the rest retrieved from reference TRBV28 and TRBJ2-1, is DVKVTQSSRYLVKRTGEKVFLECVQDMDHENMFWYRQDPGLGLRLIYFSYDVKMKEKGDIPEGYSVSREKKERFSLILESASTNQTSMYLCASTRTSGSSYNEQFFGPGTRLTVL.